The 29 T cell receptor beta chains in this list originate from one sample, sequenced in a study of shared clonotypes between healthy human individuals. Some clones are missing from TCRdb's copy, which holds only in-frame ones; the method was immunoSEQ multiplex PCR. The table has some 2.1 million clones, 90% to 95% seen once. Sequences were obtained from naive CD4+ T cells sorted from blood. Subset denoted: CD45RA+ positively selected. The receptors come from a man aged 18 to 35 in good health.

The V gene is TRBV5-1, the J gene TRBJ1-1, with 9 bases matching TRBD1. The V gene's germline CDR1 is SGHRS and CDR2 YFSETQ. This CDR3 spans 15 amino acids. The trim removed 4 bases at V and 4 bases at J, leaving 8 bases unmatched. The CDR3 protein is CASSRTGVGFTEAFF. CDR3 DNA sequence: TGCGCCAGCAGCCGGACAGGGGTGGGATTCACTGAAGCTTTCTTT.

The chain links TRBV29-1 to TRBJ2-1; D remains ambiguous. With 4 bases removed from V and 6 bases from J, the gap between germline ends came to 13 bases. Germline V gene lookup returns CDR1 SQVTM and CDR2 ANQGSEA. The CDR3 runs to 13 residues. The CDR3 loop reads CSVARSSSNEQFF. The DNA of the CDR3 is TGCAGCGTTGCACGAAGTTCGAGCAATGAGCAGTTCTTC.

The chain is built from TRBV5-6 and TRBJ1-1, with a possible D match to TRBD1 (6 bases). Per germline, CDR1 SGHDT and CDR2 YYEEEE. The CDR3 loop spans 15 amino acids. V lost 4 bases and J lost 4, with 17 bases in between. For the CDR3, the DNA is TGTGCCAGCAGCAACTGGGGGGCAGGCGGCACTGAAGCTTTCTTT. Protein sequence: CASSNWGAGGTEAFF.

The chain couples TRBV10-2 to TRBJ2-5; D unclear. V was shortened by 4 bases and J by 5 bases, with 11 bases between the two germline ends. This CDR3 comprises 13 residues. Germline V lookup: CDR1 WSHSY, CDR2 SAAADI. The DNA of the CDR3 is TGCGCCAGCAGTGCGGCAGTCGGGGAGACCCAGTACTTC. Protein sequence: CASSAAVGETQYF.

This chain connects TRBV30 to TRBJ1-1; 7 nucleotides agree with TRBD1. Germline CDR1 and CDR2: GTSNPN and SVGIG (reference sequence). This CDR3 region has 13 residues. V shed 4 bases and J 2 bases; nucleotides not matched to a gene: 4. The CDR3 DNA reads TGTGCCTGGACTGCAGGGGGTAACACTGAAGCTTTCTTT. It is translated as CAWTAGGNTEAFF. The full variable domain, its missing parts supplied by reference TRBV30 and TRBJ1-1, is SQTIHQWPATLVQPVGSPLSLECTVEGTSNPNLYWYRQAAGRGLQLLFYSVGIGQISSEVPQNLSASRPQDRQFILSSKKLLLSDSGFYLCAWTAGGNTEAFFGQGTRLTVV.

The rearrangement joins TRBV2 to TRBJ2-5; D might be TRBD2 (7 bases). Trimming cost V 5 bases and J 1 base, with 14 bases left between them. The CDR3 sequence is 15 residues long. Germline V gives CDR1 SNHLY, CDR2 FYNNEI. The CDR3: CASSKRDKGQETQYF. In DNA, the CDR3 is TGTGCCAGCAGTAAGCGGGACAAGGGCCAAGAGACCCAGTACTTC.

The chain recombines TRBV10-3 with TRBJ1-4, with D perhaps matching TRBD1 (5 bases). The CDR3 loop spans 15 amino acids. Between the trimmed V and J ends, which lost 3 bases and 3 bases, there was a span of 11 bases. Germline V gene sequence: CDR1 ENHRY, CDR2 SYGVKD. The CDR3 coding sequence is TGTGCCATCAGTGATTCAGGGTTATCTAATGAAAAACTGTTTTTT. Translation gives CAISDSGLSNEKLFF.

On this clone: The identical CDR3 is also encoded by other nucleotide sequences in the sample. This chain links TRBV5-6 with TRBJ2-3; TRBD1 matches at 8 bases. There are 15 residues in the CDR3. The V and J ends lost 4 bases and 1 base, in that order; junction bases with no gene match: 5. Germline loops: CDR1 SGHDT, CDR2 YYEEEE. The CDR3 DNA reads TGTGCCAGCAGCCCAGGACAGGGACGCACAGATACGCAGTATTTT. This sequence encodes CASSPGQGRTDTQYF. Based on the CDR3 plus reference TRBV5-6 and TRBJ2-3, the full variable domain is DAGVTQSPTHLIKTRGQQVTLRCSPKSGHDTVSWYQQALGQGPQFIFQYYEEEERQRGNFPDRFSGHQFPNYSSELNVNALLLGDSALYLCASSPGQGRTDTQYFGPGTRLTVL.

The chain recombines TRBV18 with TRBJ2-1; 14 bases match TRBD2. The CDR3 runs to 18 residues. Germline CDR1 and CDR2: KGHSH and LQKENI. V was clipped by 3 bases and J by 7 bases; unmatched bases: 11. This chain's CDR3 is CASSPFAGLAGGENEQFF. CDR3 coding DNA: TGTGCCAGCTCACCTTTCGCTGGACTAGCGGGAGGTGAGAATGAGCAGTTCTTC.

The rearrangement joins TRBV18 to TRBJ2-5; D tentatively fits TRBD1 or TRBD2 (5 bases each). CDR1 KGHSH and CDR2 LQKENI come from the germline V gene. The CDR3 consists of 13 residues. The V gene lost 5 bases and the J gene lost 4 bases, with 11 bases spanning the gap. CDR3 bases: TGTGCCAGCTCAGGGACGGTTCTAGAGACCCAGTACTTC. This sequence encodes CASSGTVLETQYF.

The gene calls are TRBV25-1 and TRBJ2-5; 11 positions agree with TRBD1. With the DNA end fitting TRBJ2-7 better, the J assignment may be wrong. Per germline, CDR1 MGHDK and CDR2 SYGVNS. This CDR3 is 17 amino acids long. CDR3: CASSEGQGGVGSYEQYF. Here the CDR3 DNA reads TGTGCCAGCAGTGAGGGACAGGGGGGAGTTGGGTCCTACGAGCAGTACTTC.

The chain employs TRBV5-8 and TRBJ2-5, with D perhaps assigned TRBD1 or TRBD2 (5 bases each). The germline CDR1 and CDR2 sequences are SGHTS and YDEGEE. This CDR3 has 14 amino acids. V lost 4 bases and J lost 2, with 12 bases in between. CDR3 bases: TGTGCCAGCAGCCTGGGACCGAGACAAGAGACCCAGTACTTC. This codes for CASSLGPRQETQYF.

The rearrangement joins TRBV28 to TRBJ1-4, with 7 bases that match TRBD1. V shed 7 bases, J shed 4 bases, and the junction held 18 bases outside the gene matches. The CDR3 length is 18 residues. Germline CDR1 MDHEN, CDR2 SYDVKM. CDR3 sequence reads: CASTTGALSQLSNEKLFF. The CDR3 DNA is TGTGCCAGCACCACAGGGGCCCTCTCTCAGTTGAGTAATGAAAAACTGTTTTTT. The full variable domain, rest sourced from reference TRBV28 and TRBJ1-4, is DVKVTQSSRYLVKRTGEKVFLECVQDMDHENMFWYRQDPGLGLRLIYFSYDVKMKEKGDIPEGYSVSREKKERFSLILESASTNQTSMYLCASTTGALSQLSNEKLFFGSGTQLSVL.

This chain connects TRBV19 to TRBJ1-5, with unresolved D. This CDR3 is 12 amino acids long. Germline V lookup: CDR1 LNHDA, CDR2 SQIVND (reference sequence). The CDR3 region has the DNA TGTGCTACCAGATATAGCAATCAGCCCCAGCATTTT. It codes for CATRYSNQPQHF.

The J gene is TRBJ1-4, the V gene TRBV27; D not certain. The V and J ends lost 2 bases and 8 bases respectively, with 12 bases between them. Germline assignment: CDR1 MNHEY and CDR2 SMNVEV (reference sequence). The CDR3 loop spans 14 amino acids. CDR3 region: CASSLRSLAEKLFF. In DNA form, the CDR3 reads TGTGCCAGCAGTTTAAGATCTCTGGCGGAAAAACTGTTTTTT.

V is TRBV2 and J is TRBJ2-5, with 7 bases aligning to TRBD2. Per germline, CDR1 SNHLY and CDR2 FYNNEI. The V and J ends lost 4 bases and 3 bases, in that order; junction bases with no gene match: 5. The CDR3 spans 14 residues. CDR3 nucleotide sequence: TGTGCCAGCAGTGCGGGACTACCAAAAGAGACCCAGTACTTC. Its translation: CASSAGLPKETQYF.

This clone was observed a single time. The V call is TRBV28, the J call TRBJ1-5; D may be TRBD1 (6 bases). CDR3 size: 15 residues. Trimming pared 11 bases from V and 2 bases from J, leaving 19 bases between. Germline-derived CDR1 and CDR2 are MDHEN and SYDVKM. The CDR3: CAGQSGGAGNQPQHF. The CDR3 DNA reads TGTGCCGGTCAGAGCGGGGGCGCGGGCAATCAGCCCCAGCATTTT.

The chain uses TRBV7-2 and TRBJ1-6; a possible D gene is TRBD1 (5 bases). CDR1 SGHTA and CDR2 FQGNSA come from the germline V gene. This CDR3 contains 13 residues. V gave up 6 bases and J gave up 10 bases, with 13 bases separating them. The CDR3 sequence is CASSQPGVSPLHF. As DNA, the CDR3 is TGTGCCAGCAGTCAACCGGGGGTATCACCCCTCCACTTT.

CDR3 in amino acids: CASSGRQGGNSEQYF. As DNA, the CDR3 is TGTGCCAGCAGTGGTCGACAGGGGGGAAATTCCGAGCAGTACTTC. J is TRBJ2-7 and V is TRBV2; 9 bases are shared with TRBD1. This CDR3 is 15 amino acids long. The ends lost 4 bases at V and 6 bases at J; junction bases unmatched: 10. CDR1 is SNHLY and CDR2 is FYNNEI in the germline V gene.

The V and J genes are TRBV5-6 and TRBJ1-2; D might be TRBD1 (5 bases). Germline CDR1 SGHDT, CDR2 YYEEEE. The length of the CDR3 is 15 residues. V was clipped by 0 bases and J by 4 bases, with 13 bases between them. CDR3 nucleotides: TGTGCCAGCAGCTTGGGGGGCGGGCTAGCCTATGGCTACACCTTC. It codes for CASSLGGGLAYGYTF.

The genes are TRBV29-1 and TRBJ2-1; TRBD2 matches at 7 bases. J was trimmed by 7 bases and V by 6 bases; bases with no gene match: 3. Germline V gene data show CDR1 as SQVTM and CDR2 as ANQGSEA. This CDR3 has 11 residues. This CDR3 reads CSVLGGNEQFF. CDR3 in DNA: TGCAGCGTCTTGGGGGGGAATGAGCAGTTCTTC.

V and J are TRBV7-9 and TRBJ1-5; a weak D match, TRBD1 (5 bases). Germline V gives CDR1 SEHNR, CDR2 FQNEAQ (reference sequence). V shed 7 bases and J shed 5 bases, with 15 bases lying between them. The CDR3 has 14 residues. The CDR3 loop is CASTMGGDYQPQHF. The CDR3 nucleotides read TGTGCCAGCACCATGGGTGGGGACTATCAGCCCCAGCATTTT. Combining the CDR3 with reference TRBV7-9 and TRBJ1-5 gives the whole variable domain DTGVSQNPRHKITKRGQNVTFRCDPISEHNRLYWYRQTLGQGPEFLTYFQNEAQLEKSRLLSDRFSAERPKGSFSTLEIQRTEQGDSAMYLCASTMGGDYQPQHFGDGTRLSIL.

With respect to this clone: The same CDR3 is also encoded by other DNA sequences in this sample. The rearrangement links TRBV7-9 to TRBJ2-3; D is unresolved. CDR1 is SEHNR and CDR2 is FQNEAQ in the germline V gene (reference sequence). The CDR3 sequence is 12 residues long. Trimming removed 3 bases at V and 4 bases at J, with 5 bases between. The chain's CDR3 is CASSFSSDTQYF. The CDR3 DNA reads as TGTGCCAGCAGCTTTAGCTCAGATACGCAGTATTTT.

The CDR3 loop reads CASSRTGDLNGYTF. As DNA, the CDR3 is TGCGCCAGCAGCCGTACAGGGGACCTGAATGGCTACACCTTC. The chain is built from TRBV5-1 and TRBJ1-2; TRBD1 matches at 7 bases. Germline V gene sequence: CDR1 SGHRS, CDR2 YFSETQ. V lost 4 bases, J lost 6 bases, and 9 bases stayed unmatched. This CDR3 comprises 14 residues.

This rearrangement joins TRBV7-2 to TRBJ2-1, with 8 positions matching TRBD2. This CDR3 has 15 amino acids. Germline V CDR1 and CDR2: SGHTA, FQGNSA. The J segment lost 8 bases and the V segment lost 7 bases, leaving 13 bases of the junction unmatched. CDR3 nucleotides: TGTGCCAGCACCACAAGCGGGCTAGCGGGTGATGAGCAGTTCTTC. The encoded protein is CASTTSGLAGDEQFF.

The CDR3 region is CASSVGTGIQETQYF. In DNA form, the CDR3 reads TGTGCCAGCAGCGTAGGCACGGGGATCCAAGAGACCCAGTACTTC. The chain recombines TRBV9 with TRBJ2-5, with D possibly matching TRBD2 (5 bases). Germline values: CDR1 SGDLS, CDR2 YYNGEE. CDR3 length equals 15 residues. V lost 0 bases to trimming and J lost 1 base, with 10 bases between them.

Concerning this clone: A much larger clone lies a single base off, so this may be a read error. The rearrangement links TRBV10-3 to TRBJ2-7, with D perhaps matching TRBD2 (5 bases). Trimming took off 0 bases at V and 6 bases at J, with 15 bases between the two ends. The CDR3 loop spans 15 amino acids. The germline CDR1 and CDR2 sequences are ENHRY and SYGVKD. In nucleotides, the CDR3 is TGTGCCATCAGTGAGTCCCCGCTAGCCGCTAGCGAGCAGTACTTC. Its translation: CAISESPLAASEQYF.

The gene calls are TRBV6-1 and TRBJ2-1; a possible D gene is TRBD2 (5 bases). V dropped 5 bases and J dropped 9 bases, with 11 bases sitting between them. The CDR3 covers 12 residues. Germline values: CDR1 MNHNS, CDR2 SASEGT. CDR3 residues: CASSPSRGEQFF. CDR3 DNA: TGTGCCAGCAGTCCTAGCCGGGGTGAGCAGTTCTTC.

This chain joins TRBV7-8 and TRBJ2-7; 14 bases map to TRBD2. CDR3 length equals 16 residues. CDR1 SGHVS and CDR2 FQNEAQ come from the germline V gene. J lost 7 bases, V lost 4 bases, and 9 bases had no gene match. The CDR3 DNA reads TGTGCCAGCAGCTCTGGGACTAGCGGGAGTCTCGGGGAGCAGTACTTC. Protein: CASSSGTSGSLGEQYF.